The clone carrying this T cell receptor beta chain was observed a handful of times. Its cognate antigen is unknown. The data derive from a study of T cells in Graves' hyperthyroidism and ophthalmopathy. Background on the study: At initial diagnosis, before any treatment had begun, peripheral blood was obtained.

Study observations and caveats: In the blood, most expanded thyroid clonotypes above 0.001 appeared as well. Ophthalmopathy onset followed model prediction by a median approximately 5.9 months.

RNA transcripts were the template for amplifying TCR beta CDR3 regions. Initially, a first-round RT-PCR of the TCR CDR3 employed the HTBI primer set. TCRdb recomputed calls from the multiplex PCR reads with MiXCR, one row per CDR3 protein. This table holds 600,000 to 750,000 distinct CDR3 sequences, 15% to 20% found once. The CDR3 extends over 15 amino acids. V gave up 8 bases and J gave up 1 base, with 19 bases separating them. Germline V gives CDR1 SQVTM, CDR2 ANQGSEA. V usage is TRBV29-1 and J usage is TRBJ2-3; D is perhaps TRBD2 (5 bases). The sequence was obtained from a man aged 45-60 years with Graves' hyperthyroidism. The source material was blood. CDR3 in amino acids: CSSQRTGFGTDTQYF. Written as DNA, the CDR3 is TGCAGCTCACAGAGGACGGGATTCGGCACAGATACGCAGTATTTT.